These 26 T cell receptor beta chains were sequenced from one sample in a study of control samples from healthy donors and cancer patients. Method: immunoSEQ multiplex PCR; TCRdb's copy keeps in-frame clones and lacks some. The data show some 140,000 clones, around nine tenths seen once. Sequenced: blood. The receptors shown here come from a woman aged 25 to 45 in good health.

V and J are TRBV4-1 and TRBJ2-2; maybe TRBD2 (5 bases). The CDR3 is 16 amino acids. Trimming cost V 0 bases and J 6 bases, with 14 bases left between them. Germline V CDR1 and CDR2: MGHRA, YSYEKL. CDR3 amino acids: CASSQDWMGDPGELFF. In DNA form, the CDR3 reads TGCGCCAGCAGCCAAGACTGGATGGGAGATCCCGGGGAGCTGTTTTTT.

The rearrangement links TRBV7-2 to TRBJ1-1, with 7 bases that match TRBD1. The CDR3 totals 15 residues. Germline CDR1 and CDR2: SGHTA and FQGNSA. V shed 1 base, J shed 3 bases, and the junction held 5 bases outside the gene matches. CDR3 nucleotide sequence: TGTGCCAGCAGCTTAGAGTCAGGGGGGGACACTGAAGCTTTCTTT. It yields the protein CASSLESGGDTEAFF.

The chain is built from TRBV19 and TRBJ2-3; D is possibly TRBD1 or TRBD2 (5 bases each). CDR1 LNHDA and CDR2 SQIVND come from the germline V gene (reference sequence). V shed 3 bases and J shed 2 bases, with 12 bases lying between them. CDR3 length equals 15 residues. CDR3 loop: CASSIARDPTDTQYF. The CDR3 DNA is TGTGCCAGTAGTATCGCCCGGGACCCCACAGATACGCAGTATTTT.

J is TRBJ2-7 and V is TRBV28, with 7 bases aligning to TRBD2. The germline CDR1 and CDR2 sequences are MDHEN and SYDVKM. The V and J ends lost 7 bases and 3 bases, in that order; junction bases with no gene match: 6. The CDR3 consists of 13 residues. The CDR3 DNA follows: TGTGCCAGCATCGGGGGAGGGAACTACGAGCAGTACTTC. Its translation: CASIGGGNYEQYF.

This clone was recorded only once. The chain couples TRBV13 to TRBJ2-3; D gene ambiguous. The CDR3 spans 16 residues. CDR1 is PRHDT, CDR2 FYEKMQ, per germline (reference sequence). Trimming removed 6 bases from V and 4 bases from J, with 20 bases in between. In nucleotides, the CDR3 is TGTGCCAGCAGATCTCTTGGACCCTGGGTGGCAGATACGCAGTATTTT. This gives the protein CASRSLGPWVADTQYF.

On this clone: The sample carries other DNA sequences with the same CDR3. The V and J genes are TRBV3-1 (or the pseudogene TRBV3-2) and TRBJ1-1; 8 bases agree with TRBD1. The ends lost 2 bases at V and 8 bases at J; junction bases unmatched: 7. CDR1 and CDR2 (germline): LGHDT, YNNKEL (reference sequence). The CDR3 runs 14 residues. CDR3 residues: CASSQPDREGEAFF. In DNA, the CDR3 is TGTGCCAGCAGCCAACCGGACAGGGAGGGCGAAGCTTTCTTT.

The chain is built from TRBV7-2 and TRBJ1-3; the match to TRBD1 covers 7 bases. The length of the CDR3 is 14 residues. J gave up 4 bases and V 4 bases, and 4 bases lay outside the gene matches. Germline V CDR1 and CDR2: SGHTA, FQGNSA. CDR3 nucleotides: TGTGCCAGCAGCTCACAGGGGTACGGAAACACCATATATTTT. Encoded protein: CASSSQGYGNTIYF.

This rearrangement joins TRBV2 to TRBJ2-2; TRBD2 matches 12 bases. Unmatched junction bases numbered 5, after V lost 6 bases and J lost 6 bases. Germline loops: CDR1 SNHLY, CDR2 FYNNEI. CDR3 length equals 15 residues. The CDR3 DNA sequence: TGTGCCAGCAGCCTAGCGGGAGGGATGGCCGGGGAGCTGTTTTTT. Encoded protein: CASSLAGGMAGELFF.

This chain uses TRBV7-9 with TRBJ2-7; 10 positions match TRBD2. Germline V gene lookup returns CDR1 SEHNR and CDR2 FQNEAQ (reference sequence). V dropped 4 bases and J dropped 5; count of bases not matched to a gene: 5. This CDR3 has 14 residues. The CDR3 reads CASSSSGSENEQYF. Here the CDR3 DNA reads TGTGCCAGCAGCTCTAGCGGGAGTGAAAACGAGCAGTACTTC.

Note on this clone: The junction departs from the called germline gene at one end, perhaps through a read error. The genes are TRBV7-8 and TRBJ1-1; D is perhaps TRBD1 (5 bases). The germline V gene encodes CDR1 SGHVS and CDR2 FQNEAQ. This CDR3 spans 14 amino acids. Here the CDR3 reads CACSARGRNTEAFF. As DNA, the CDR3 is TGTGCCTGCAGCGCCCGGGGCAGGAACACTGAAGCTTTCTTT.

The V and J genes are TRBV7-9 and TRBJ1-2; 7 bases are shared with TRBD1. After removal of 5 bases from V and 5 bases from J, the junction contained 14 bases not matched to a gene. The germline V gene has CDR1 SEHNR and CDR2 FQNEAQ (reference sequence). This CDR3 is built from 16 residues. CDR3 DNA: TGTGCCAGCAGCCCCATCGCATCGACAGGGACTTATGGCTACACCTTC. Translation: CASSPIASTGTYGYTF.

This clone was recorded once. The V gene is TRBV9, the J gene TRBJ2-3; D may be TRBD1 (5 bases). There are 15 residues in the CDR3. V lost 3 bases and J lost 2, with 13 bases in between. CDR1 and CDR2 from the germline V gene are SGDLS and YYNGEE. CDR3 loop: CASSATGSPTDTQYF. The CDR3 bases are TGTGCCAGCAGCGCTACAGGCAGCCCCACAGATACGCAGTATTTT.

This clone occurred a few times. V and J are TRBV30 and TRBJ1-5, with 8 nucleotides matching TRBD1. Germline-derived CDR1 and CDR2 are GTSNPN and SVGIG (reference sequence). The V segment lost 2 bases and the J segment 6 bases; nucleotides outside the gene matches: 6. The CDR3 contains 14 residues. CDR3 DNA: TGTGCCTGGAGTAAACAGGGGGTGGGTCAGCCCCAGCATTTT. This codes for CAWSKQGVGQPQHF.

This clone was recorded once. The V gene is TRBV6-5, the J gene TRBJ2-3; no clear D. Trimming left V 1 base short and J 0 bases short, with 11 bases between. The length of the CDR3 is 16 residues. Germline assignment: CDR1 MNHEY and CDR2 SVGAGI. The CDR3 loop reads CASSYFQGASTDTQYF. The CDR3 DNA sequence: TGTGCCAGCAGTTACTTCCAAGGAGCTAGCACAGATACGCAGTATTTT.

V is TRBV11-2 and J is TRBJ1-3; TRBD1 is a possible D gene (6 bases). Trimming left V 5 bases short and J 2 bases short, with 10 bases between. CDR1 is SGHAT and CDR2 is FQNNGV in the germline V gene. CDR3 length: 14 amino acids. The CDR3 here is CASSLWTAGNTIYF. CDR3 coding DNA: TGTGCCAGCAGCCTATGGACAGCTGGAAACACCATATATTTT.

The V and J genes are TRBV11-2 and TRBJ2-1; D is perhaps TRBD1 or TRBD2 (7 bases each). V was clipped by 8 bases and J by 4 bases, with 15 bases between them. The CDR3 is made up of 14 amino acids. Per the germline V gene, CDR1 is SGHAT and CDR2 is FQNNGV. The CDR3 DNA reads TGTGCCAGCGGGAGGGGGCCACCTTACAATGAGCAGTTCTTC. Amino acids: CASGRGPPYNEQFF.

As regards this clone: This CDR3 is also generated by other DNA sequences in the sample. V usage is TRBV27 and J usage is TRBJ2-1, with D unresolved. The V and J ends lost 2 bases and 9 bases respectively, with 5 bases between them. Germline CDR1 MNHEY, CDR2 SMNVEV (reference sequence). The CDR3 loop spans 11 amino acids. The CDR3 DNA is TGTGCCAGCAGTTTAGGGCCTGAGCAGTTCTTC. This translates into CASSLGPEQFF.

This clone was picked up one time. This chain connects TRBV27 to TRBJ2-7, with D perhaps TRBD1 (6 bases). V shed 5 bases and J shed 3 bases, with 14 bases lying between them. Germline CDR1 is MNHEY and CDR2 is SMNVEV (reference sequence). CDR3 length: 14 amino acids. CDR3: CASSRRGVLYEQYF. In nucleotides, the CDR3 is TGTGCCAGCAGTCGCAGGGGCGTGCTCTACGAGCAGTACTTC.

The V and J genes are TRBV7-6 and TRBJ1-6; D perhaps matches TRBD1 (6 bases). CDR1 and CDR2 from the germline V gene are SGHVS and FNYEAQ. V lost 4 bases and J lost 11, with 12 bases in between. This CDR3 spans 13 amino acids. The CDR3 DNA is TGTGCCAGCAGCTCACAGGGAGGGACACCCCTCCACTTT. This encodes CASSSQGGTPLHF.

The chain has TRBV28 and TRBJ1-2, with D tentatively TRBD1 (5 bases). The CDR3 covers 12 residues. Germline CDR1 reads MDHEN; CDR2 reads SYDVKM. The ends were cut back, 4 bases at V and 5 bases at J, with 8 bases in the middle. The CDR3 loop is CASSSGGYGYTF. The CDR3 coding sequence is TGTGCCAGCAGTTCGGGGGGGTATGGCTACACCTTC.

The DNA of the CDR3 is TGTGCCAGCAGCTTGGAGAAGCGGGACACGCAGTATTTT. This sequence encodes CASSLEKRDTQYF. The rearrangement links TRBV5-6 to TRBJ2-3, with 7 positions matching TRBD2. The CDR3 covers 13 residues. J was trimmed by 9 bases and V by 0 bases; bases with no gene match: 4. From germline, CDR1 is SGHDT and CDR2 YYEEEE.

The chain carries TRBV9 and TRBJ2-1; D is unresolved. There are 15 residues in the CDR3. V was pared by 0 bases and J by 5 bases, with 12 bases between. The germline CDR1 and CDR2 sequences are SGDLS and YYNGEE. The chain's CDR3 is CASSVETPFNNEQFF. CDR3 sequence (DNA): TGTGCCAGCAGCGTAGAAACACCGTTTAACAATGAGCAGTTCTTC.

This clone was seen a few times. This rearrangement joins TRBV18 to TRBJ1-4; D is unclear. Trimming cost V 2 bases and J 4 bases, with 8 bases left between them. This CDR3 contains 14 residues. Germline V lookup: CDR1 KGHSH, CDR2 LQKENI. CDR3 coding DNA: TGTGCCAGCTCACCAGGCGCCAATAATGAAAAACTGTTTTTT. Its protein product is CASSPGANNEKLFF.

For this clone: The junction departs from germline at one end; a sequencing error may be responsible. This rearrangement joins TRBV29-1 to TRBJ2-1; possibly TRBD1 or TRBD2 for D (5 bases each). The V gene's germline CDR1 is SQVTM and CDR2 ANQGSEA. This CDR3 spans 11 amino acids. The DNA for the CDR3 is TGCAGCGCTGAATGGGGGAATGAGCAGTTCTTC. Translation gives CSAEWGNEQFF.

The chain combines TRBV29-1 with TRBJ2-5; 9 nucleotides align to TRBD2. J lost 5 bases, V lost 1 base, and 2 bases had no gene match. Germline V lookup: CDR1 SQVTM, CDR2 ANQGSEA. The CDR3 extends over 13 amino acids. CDR3 nucleotide sequence: TGCAGCGTTGAAGTAACTAGCGGGGAGACCCAGTACTTC. Its translation: CSVEVTSGETQYF.

This clone has only one observation. The chain links TRBV7-9 to TRBJ1-1; a possible D gene is TRBD1 (5 bases). Per the germline V gene, CDR1 is SEHNR and CDR2 is FQNEAQ (reference sequence). CDR3 size: 16 residues. V gave up 5 bases and J gave up 1 base, with 17 bases separating them. The CDR3 nucleotides read TGTGCCAGCAGCCCCCTTCCCGGACACCCGAACACTGAAGCTTTCTTT. It codes for CASSPLPGHPNTEAFF.